This T cell receptor (beta chain) came from a study of T cells in Graves' hyperthyroidism and ophthalmopathy. The overall study: Sampling of peripheral blood happened at initial diagnosis, prior to any treatment.

The table lists this clonotype with many counts. Its antigen is currently unknown. Overall study results and limits: A median 6.5 months before onset, the model predicted ophthalmopathy. Most expanded thyroid clonotypes above 0.001 also appeared in blood. From stable hyperthyroidism, ophthalmopathy was separated by a 13 V-J model.

Researchers took RNA transcripts and amplified the TCR beta CDR3 regions from them. A first-round RT-PCR of the TCR CDR3 used the HTBI primer set. TCRdb called the multiplex PCR reads again in MiXCR, with one record for every CDR3 protein. The sample lists 660,000 or so distinct CDR3 sequences, around 20% occurring once. V shed 7 bases and J 7 bases; nucleotides not matched to a gene: 18. Per the germline V gene, CDR1 is MDHEN and CDR2 is SYDVKM. The CDR3 runs to 16 residues. Sequencing was done on a sample of blood. This sequence originates from a man younger than 40 with Graves' ophthalmopathy. The chain joins TRBV28 to TRBJ1-2; 7 bases match TRBD1. Written as DNA, the CDR3 is TGTGCCAGCACCACCGTCCGGACAGGTGCCCTCGGTGGCTACACCTTC. Protein: CASTTVRTGALGGYTF.